A single sample gave rise to the 18 T cell receptor beta chains below, sequenced in a study of blood T cell dynamics during melanoma immunotherapy. Produced via immunoSEQ multiplex PCR; TCRdb's table is partial and in-frame only. Of thousands of clones in the sample, around nine tenths were seen once. Time point denoted: pre-treatment baseline. The source was blood, collected from a patient treated with checkpoint blockade. The receptors were gathered from a human donor with melanoma.

The V call is TRBV7-2, the J call TRBJ2-5; D is possibly TRBD1 (6 bases). With 0 bases removed from V and 0 bases from J, the gap between germline ends came to 8 bases. CDR3 length: 15 residues. Germline V gene lookup returns CDR1 SGHTA and CDR2 FQGNSA. The CDR3 sequence is CASSLATGYQETQYF. DNA of the CDR3: TGTGCCAGCAGCTTAGCGACAGGATACCAAGAGACCCAGTACTTC. The whole variable domain, filled in from reference TRBV7-2 and TRBJ2-5, reads GAGVSQSPSNKVTEKGKDVELRCDPISGHTALYWYRQSLGQGLEFLIYFQGNSAPDKSGLPSDRFSAERTGGSVSTLTIQRTQQEDSAVYLCASSLATGYQETQYFGPGTRLLVL.

This clone was seen a few times. This sequence joins TRBV5-4 and TRBJ1-1; 8 bases map to TRBD1. The trim removed 4 bases at V and 7 bases at J, leaving 6 bases unmatched. This CDR3 contains 13 residues. Germline V gene data show CDR1 as SGHNT and CDR2 as YYREEE (reference sequence). The CDR3 region is CASSGGQGLEAFF. CDR3 DNA sequence: TGTGCCAGCAGCGGAGGACAGGGCCTTGAAGCTTTCTTT. The full variable domain, with the rest looked up from reference TRBV5-4 and TRBJ1-1, is ETGVTQSPTHLIKTRGQQVTLRCSSQSGHNTVSWYQQALGQGPQFIFQYYREEENGRGNFPPRFSGLQFPNYSSELNVNALELDDSALYLCASSGGQGLEAFFGQGTRLTVV.

The chain joins TRBV7-2 to TRBJ1-5; D not resolved. The V gene's germline CDR1 is SGHTA and CDR2 FQGNSA. The germline V and J ends were trimmed by 2 bases and 3 bases, with 8 bases remaining between them. CDR3 size: 14 residues. The CDR3 here is CASSLFDPNQPQHF. CDR3 nucleotides: TGTGCCAGCAGCTTATTTGACCCCAATCAGCCCCAGCATTTT.

The chain is built from TRBV23-1 and TRBJ2-5; D not resolved. TRBV23-1 is labeled an ORF, and its function is uncertain. The CDR3 is made up of 19 amino acids. Trimming took off 3 bases at V and 0 bases at J, with 23 bases between the two ends. Here the CDR3 reads CASSHPPPRRPANQETQYF. The CDR3 DNA follows: TGCGCCAGCAGTCACCCGCCACCACGACGTCCTGCCAACCAAGAGACCCAGTACTTC.

The chain is built from TRBV9 and TRBJ2-5; D gene uncertain. The CDR3 is made up of 13 amino acids. The germline V gene has CDR1 SGDLS and CDR2 YYNGEE. V lost 1 base and J lost 0, with 4 bases in between. CDR3 in amino acids: CASSVRDQETQYF. CDR3 coding DNA: TGTGCCAGCAGCGTACGGGACCAAGAGACCCAGTACTTC.

This clone was seen just once. The gene calls are TRBV5-1 and TRBJ2-7, with unresolved D. V was cut by 4 bases and J by 1 base, with 12 bases left in between. This CDR3 contains 14 residues. Germline V gene sequence: CDR1 SGHRS, CDR2 YFSETQ. The CDR3 nucleotides read TGCGCCAGCAGCCCTACGGTAGGATCCTACGAGCAGTACTTC. Residues: CASSPTVGSYEQYF.

The V gene is TRBV5-1, the J gene TRBJ1-1; D gene ambiguous. V was cut by 1 base and J by 3 bases, with 7 bases left in between. This CDR3 comprises 13 residues. The germline gives CDR1 SGHRS, CDR2 YFSETQ. CDR3 region: CASSLNGDTEAFF. The CDR3 nucleotides read TGCGCCAGCAGCTTGAACGGGGACACTGAAGCTTTCTTT.

The chain recombines TRBV4-2 with TRBJ1-4; D remains unclear. The CDR3 consists of 16 residues. Deletions cut 2 bases from V and 6 bases from J, with 16 bases between. Germline lookup yields CDR1 LGHNA and CDR2 YNFKEQ. The CDR3 spells CASSQLSGTVDEKLFF. The CDR3 bases are TGTGCCAGCAGCCAACTATCGGGCACCGTTGATGAAAAACTGTTTTTT.

The chain couples TRBV5-1 to TRBJ2-7; D call uncertain. The length of the CDR3 is 14 residues. Germline CDR1 reads SGHRS; CDR2 reads YFSETQ. V was clipped by 0 bases and J by 2 bases, with 9 bases between them. DNA of the CDR3: TGCGCCAGCAGCTTGGTCGCCGCAACCTACGAGCAGTACTTC. This translates into CASSLVAATYEQYF.

The chain is built from TRBV7-2 and TRBJ2-7; D unresolved. The germline gives CDR1 SGHTA, CDR2 FQGNSA. This CDR3 region has 11 residues. Deletions cut 1 base from V and 7 bases from J, with 5 bases between. The CDR3 DNA reads as TGTGCCAGCAGCTTAGGTCTAGAGCAGTACTTC. It codes for CASSLGLEQYF. Based on the CDR3 plus reference TRBV7-2 and TRBJ2-7, the full variable domain is GAGVSQSPSNKVTEKGKDVELRCDPISGHTALYWYRQSLGQGLEFLIYFQGNSAPDKSGLPSDRFSAERTGGSVSTLTIQRTQQEDSAVYLCASSLGLEQYFGPGTRLTVT.

This clone appeared a few times. V gene TRBV6-1 combines with J gene TRBJ1-1; D gene unclear. V lost 4 bases to trimming and J lost 0 bases, with 6 bases between them. Germline V lookup: CDR1 MNHNS, CDR2 SASEGT. This CDR3 region has 13 residues. CDR3 amino acids: CASSVLVNTEAFF. CDR3 coding DNA: TGTGCCAGCAGTGTCCTAGTGAACACTGAAGCTTTCTTT.

This rearrangement joins TRBV6-5 to TRBJ2-4; 11 nucleotides line up with TRBD1. Germline trimming cut 7 bases from V and 9 bases from J; bases unmatched to any gene: 5. CDR1 is MNHEY and CDR2 is SVGAGI in the germline V gene. This CDR3 contains 13 residues. The CDR3 sequence: CASTQGTGGIQYF. The DNA for the CDR3 is TGTGCCAGCACCCAAGGGACAGGGGGCATTCAGTACTTC.

The gene calls are TRBV7-4 and TRBJ1-1; 7 nucleotides match TRBD1. In germline, CDR1 is SGHVT, CDR2 SQSDAQ. The CDR3 is 16 amino acids. V lost 1 base and J lost 6; bases outside the gene matches: 11. CDR3 protein: CASSLGASDRIPEAFF. The CDR3 bases are TGTGCCAGCAGCTTAGGGGCCTCGGACAGGATCCCTGAAGCTTTCTTT.

The V gene is TRBV7-2, the J gene TRBJ2-5; D is perhaps TRBD2 (5 bases). The length of the CDR3 is 14 residues. Germline CDR1 and CDR2: SGHTA and FQGNSA. The V end was cut by 1 base, the J end by 4 bases, with 10 bases between. The CDR3 coding sequence is TGTGCCAGCAGCTTAGGGCCGGGAAGAGAGACCCAGTACTTC. As protein: CASSLGPGRETQYF.

The rearrangement joins TRBV18 to TRBJ2-4; maybe TRBD1 (6 bases). The germline gives CDR1 KGHSH, CDR2 LQKENI. This CDR3 has 14 residues. V lost 0 bases to trimming and J lost 5 bases, with 8 bases between them. CDR3 coding DNA: TGTGCCAGCTCACCACCGTCAGGGGAAAACATTCAGTACTTC. Translating it yields CASSPPSGENIQYF.

The chain has TRBV5-4 and TRBJ2-6; 8 nucleotides line up with TRBD2. CDR1 is SGHNT and CDR2 is YYREEE in the germline V gene (reference sequence). The CDR3 contains 18 residues. V lost 0 bases to trimming and J lost 4 bases; unmatched junction nucleotides: 9. In DNA, the CDR3 is TGTGCCAGCAGCTTGGCGGGGGGGGCGCCTAGCGGGGCCAACGTCCTGACTTTC. It translates to CASSLAGGAPSGANVLTF.

The chain joins TRBV19 to TRBJ1-4, with D uncertain. The ends were cut back, 9 bases at V and 5 bases at J, with 7 bases in the middle. Germline CDR1 and CDR2: LNHDA and SQIVND (reference sequence). There are 11 residues in the CDR3. The CDR3 reads CASMYNEKLFF. The DNA for the CDR3 is TGTGCCAGCATGTACAATGAAAAACTGTTTTTT.

The chain recombines TRBV30 with TRBJ2-5, with a possible D match to TRBD1 (6 bases). V lost 0 bases and J lost 4, with 9 bases in between. This CDR3 contains 13 residues. CDR1 and CDR2 (germline): GTSNPN, SVGIG (reference sequence). CDR3 sequence (DNA): TGTGCCTGGAGTGTACGCAGGGGAGAGACCCAGTACTTC. This sequence encodes CAWSVRRGETQYF.